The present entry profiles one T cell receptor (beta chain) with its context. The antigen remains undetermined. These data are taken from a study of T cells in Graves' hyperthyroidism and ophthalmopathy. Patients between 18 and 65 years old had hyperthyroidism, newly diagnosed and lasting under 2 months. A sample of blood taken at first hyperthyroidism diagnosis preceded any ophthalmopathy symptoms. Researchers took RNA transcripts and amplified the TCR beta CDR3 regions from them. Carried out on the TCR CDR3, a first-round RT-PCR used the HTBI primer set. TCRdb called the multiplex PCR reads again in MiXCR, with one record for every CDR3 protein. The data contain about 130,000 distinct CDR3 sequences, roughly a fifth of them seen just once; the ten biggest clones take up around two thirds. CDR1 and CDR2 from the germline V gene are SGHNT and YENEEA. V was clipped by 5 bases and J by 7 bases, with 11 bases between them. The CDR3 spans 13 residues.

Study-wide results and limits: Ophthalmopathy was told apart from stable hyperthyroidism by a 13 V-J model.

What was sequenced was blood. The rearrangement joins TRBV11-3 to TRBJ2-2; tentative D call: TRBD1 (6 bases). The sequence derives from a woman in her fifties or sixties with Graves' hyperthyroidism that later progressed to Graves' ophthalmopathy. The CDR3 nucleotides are TGTGCCAGCAGCCCCCAGGGGAGCGGGGAGCTGTTTTTT. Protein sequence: CASSPQGSGELFF.